The 5 T cell receptor beta chains below all came from one sample that was sequenced in a study of cytomegalovirus exposure and HLA in healthy donors. PCR amplification relied on 60 Vbeta primers (plus 13 Jbeta primers). The repertoire was sequenced with immunoSEQ multiplex PCR; TCRdb's copy has only in-frame clones and lacks some. The sample includes approximately 190,000 clones, more than 65% of them seen just once. The sample taken for sequencing was PBMCs. All receptors derive from a woman younger than 45 in good health and CMV-seronegative.

In this sample, this clone turned up a few times. The chain employs TRBV29-1 and TRBJ1-1; D unresolved. Trimming shortened V by 7 bases and J by 1 base, and 7 bases separated the two germline ends. The CDR3 consists of 11 residues. Germline V gives CDR1 SQVTM, CDR2 ANQGSEA. CDR3 region: CSARRNTEAFF. CDR3 coding DNA: TGCAGCGCCAGAAGGAACACTGAAGCTTTCTTT.

The J gene is TRBJ2-3, the V gene TRBV5-5; the match to TRBD2 covers 13 bases. Germline V CDR1 and CDR2: SGHKS, YYEKEE (reference sequence). The J segment lost 3 bases and the V segment lost 4 bases, leaving 11 bases of the junction unmatched. This CDR3 is built from 18 residues. The chain's CDR3 is CASSARDRTSGRTDTQYF. CDR3 coding DNA: TGTGCCAGCAGCGCCCGGGACAGGACTAGCGGGAGAACAGATACGCAGTATTTT.

The chain is built from TRBV5-6 and TRBJ1-1; TRBD1 matches 11 bases. J lost 6 bases, V lost 4 bases, and 8 bases had no gene match. CDR1 SGHDT and CDR2 YYEEEE come from the germline V gene. There are 15 residues in the CDR3. Written as DNA, the CDR3 is TGTGCCAGCAGCCAGGGACAGGGGGTTAGCCCTGAAGCTTTCTTT. This encodes CASSQGQGVSPEAFF.

V usage is TRBV5-5 and J usage is TRBJ2-7; D gene ambiguous. Germline V lookup: CDR1 SGHKS, CDR2 YYEKEE (reference sequence). CDR3 length: 12 residues. V was pared by 2 bases and J by 3 bases, with 6 bases between. The CDR3 region is CASSLQFYEQYF. The CDR3 DNA is TGTGCCAGCAGCTTACAGTTCTACGAGCAGTACTTC.

This sequence joins TRBV18 and TRBJ2-7, with D possibly TRBD2 on 5 matching bases. The CDR3 is made up of 13 amino acids. Germline loops: CDR1 KGHSH, CDR2 LQKENI. Deletions cut 3 bases from V and 0 bases from J, with 6 bases between. Written as DNA, the CDR3 is TGTGCCAGCTCACCCGGGATCTCCTACGAGCAGTACTTC. This translates into CASSPGISYEQYF.